What follows are 4 T cell receptor beta chains derived from one specimen sequenced in a study of blood T cells in healthy people across ages. Next came a second PCR, run for roughly 6 to 11 cycles, which used a sample-barcoded 5' primer along with a J-beta primer mix. TCRdb called the 5' RACE reads again in MiXCR, with one record for every CDR3 protein. The repertoire holds roughly 790,000 distinct CDR3 sequences, with about 42% as singletons. Input material: blood. These receptors all stem from a woman aged 55-69 years in good health.

J is TRBJ2-3 and V is TRBV11-2; 16 bases line up with TRBD2. There are 19 residues in the CDR3. J was trimmed by 5 bases and V by 0 bases; bases with no gene match: 8. CDR1 is SGHAT, CDR2 FQNNGV, per germline. The CDR3 DNA is TGTGCCAGCAGCTTAGATTTAGCGGGACTAGCGGGGGGGCGAGATACGCAGTATTTT. Translated, it gives CASSLDLAGLAGGRDTQYF.

The chain has TRBV7-2 and TRBJ2-4, with D possibly being TRBD2 (5 bases). TRBJ2-5 matches the DNA end more closely, so the J call is doubtful. Germline V gene lookup returns CDR1 SGHTA and CDR2 FQGNSA. The CDR3 runs 15 residues. CDR3 sequence: CASSAGVGSAETQYF. For the CDR3, the DNA is TGTGCCAGCAGTGCCGGGGTTGGGAGTGCAGAGACCCAGTACTTC.

Details on this clonotype: An end of the junction does not agree with germline; a read error may underlie this. The chain links TRBV4-3 to TRBJ2-7, with TRBD2 matching 8 bases. The CDR3 runs 18 residues. Germline V gene lookup returns CDR1 LGHNA and CDR2 YSLEER. The CDR3 bases are TGCGCCAGCAGTCAAGATCGGGAGGCGAGCGGGAGCTCCTACGAGCAGTACTTC. Amino acid sequence: CASSQDREASGSSYEQYF.

The CDR3 is CSARKQGLGSNEQFF. CDR3 bases: TGCAGTGCTAGAAAACAGGGGTTGGGTTCCAATGAGCAGTTCTTC. The chain has TRBV20-1 and TRBJ2-1; TRBD1 agrees at 7 bases. The CDR3 consists of 15 residues. Trimming at V came to 2 bases and at J to 6 bases, leaving 10 bases not matched to a gene. Germline V gene lookup returns CDR1 DFQATT and CDR2 SNEGSKA (reference sequence).